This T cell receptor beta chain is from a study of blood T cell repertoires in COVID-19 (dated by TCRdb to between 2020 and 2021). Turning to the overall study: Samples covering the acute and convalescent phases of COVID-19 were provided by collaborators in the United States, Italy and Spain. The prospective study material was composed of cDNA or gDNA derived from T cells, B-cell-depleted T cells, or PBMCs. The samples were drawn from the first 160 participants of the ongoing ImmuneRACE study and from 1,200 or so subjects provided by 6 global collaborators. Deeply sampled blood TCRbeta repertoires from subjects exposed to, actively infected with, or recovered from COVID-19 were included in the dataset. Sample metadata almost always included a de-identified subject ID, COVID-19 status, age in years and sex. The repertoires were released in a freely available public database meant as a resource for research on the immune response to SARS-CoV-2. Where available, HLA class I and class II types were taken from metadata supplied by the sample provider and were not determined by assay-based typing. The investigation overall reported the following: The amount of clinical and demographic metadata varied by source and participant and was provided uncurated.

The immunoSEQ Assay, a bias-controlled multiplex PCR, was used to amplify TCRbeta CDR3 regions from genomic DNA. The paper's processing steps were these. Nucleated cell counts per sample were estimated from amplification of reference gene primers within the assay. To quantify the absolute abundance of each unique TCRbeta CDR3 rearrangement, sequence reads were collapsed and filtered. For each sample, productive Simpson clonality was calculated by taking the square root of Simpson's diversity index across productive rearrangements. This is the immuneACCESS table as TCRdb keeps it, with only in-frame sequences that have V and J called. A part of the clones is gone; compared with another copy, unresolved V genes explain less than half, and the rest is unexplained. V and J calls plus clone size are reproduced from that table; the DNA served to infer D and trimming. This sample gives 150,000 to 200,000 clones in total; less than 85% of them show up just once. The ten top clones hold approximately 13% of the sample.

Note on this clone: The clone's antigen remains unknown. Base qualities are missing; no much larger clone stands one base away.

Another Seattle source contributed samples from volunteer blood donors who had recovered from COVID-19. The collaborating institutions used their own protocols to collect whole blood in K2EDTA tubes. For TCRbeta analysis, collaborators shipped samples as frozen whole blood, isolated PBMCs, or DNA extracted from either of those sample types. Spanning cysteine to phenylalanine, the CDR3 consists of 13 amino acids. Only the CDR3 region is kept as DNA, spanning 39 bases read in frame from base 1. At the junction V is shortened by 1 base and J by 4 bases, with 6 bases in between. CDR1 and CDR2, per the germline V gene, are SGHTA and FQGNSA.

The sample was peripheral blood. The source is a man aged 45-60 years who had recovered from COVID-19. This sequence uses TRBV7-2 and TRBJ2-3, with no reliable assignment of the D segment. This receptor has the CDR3 CASSLVGADTQYF. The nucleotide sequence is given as TGTGCCAGCAGCTTAGTCGGTGCAGATACGCAGTATTTT.